Below, one TCR beta chain is given with its context. As yet, its antigen is unknown. The record originates from a study of shared clonotypes between healthy human individuals. Looking at the study overall: CD4 naive and memory got three plates each, CD8 naive two, CD8 memory one. Study results and limitations: Sampling covered blood only; tissue repertoires likely differ.

Here immunoSEQ multiplex PCR was the method, and the copy in TCRdb shows in-frame clones only, minus some. Of 2 million to 2.5 million clones in the sample, approximately 94% were seen once. Germline V gene data show CDR1 as SGHNT and CDR2 as YYREEE (reference sequence). This CDR3 has 15 residues. With 2 bases removed from V and 4 bases from J, the gap between germline ends came to 15 bases. This TCR derives from a man younger than 35 in good health. Sample: naive CD4+ T cells sorted from blood. Subset meaning: CD45RA+ positively selected. This chain links TRBV5-4 with TRBJ1-1; D gene uncertain. CDR3 sequence reads: CASSLDQWASTEAFF. In DNA, the CDR3 is TGTGCCAGCAGCTTAGATCAGTGGGCCAGCACTGAAGCTTTCTTT.